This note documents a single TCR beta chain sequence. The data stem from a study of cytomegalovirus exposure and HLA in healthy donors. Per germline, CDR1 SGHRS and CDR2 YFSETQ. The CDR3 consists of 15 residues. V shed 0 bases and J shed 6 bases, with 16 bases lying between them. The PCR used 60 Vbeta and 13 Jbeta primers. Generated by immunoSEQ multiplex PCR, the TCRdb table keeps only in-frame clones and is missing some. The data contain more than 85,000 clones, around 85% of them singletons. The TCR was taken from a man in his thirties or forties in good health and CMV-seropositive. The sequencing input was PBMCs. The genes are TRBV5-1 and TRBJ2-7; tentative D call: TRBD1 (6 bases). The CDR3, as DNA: TGCGCCAGCAGCTTGGGAGCAGGGGAGATTGGCGAGCAGTACTTC. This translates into CASSLGAGEIGEQYF.